This TCR beta chain came from a study of blood T cell repertoires in COVID-19. CDR1 and CDR2 from the germline V gene are LNHNV and YYDKDF (reference sequence). The ends were cut back, 0 bases at V and 2 bases at J, with 11 bases in the middle. The CDR3 totals 16 residues. Method: immunoSEQ multiplex PCR; TCRdb's copy keeps in-frame clones and lacks some. The sample records about 250,000 clones, 86% being singletons. This clone was found a few times. Input material: PBMCs or T cells enriched from blood (not recorded which). The clonotype comes from a man aged 35 to 55 who had recovered from COVID-19. V and J are TRBV15 and TRBJ1-5; D is perhaps TRBD1 (6 bases). This CDR3 is CATSRDFAGGNQPQHF. In nucleotides, the CDR3 is TGTGCCACCAGCAGAGATTTTGCAGGGGGCAATCAGCCCCAGCATTTT. Full variable domain (remainder filled in from reference TRBV15 and TRBJ1-5): DAMVIQNPRYQVTQFGKPVTLSCSQTLNHNVMYWYQQKSSQAPKLLFHYYDKDFNNEADTPDNFQSRRPNTSFCFLDIRSPGLGDTAMYLCATSRDFAGGNQPQHFGDGTRLSIL.